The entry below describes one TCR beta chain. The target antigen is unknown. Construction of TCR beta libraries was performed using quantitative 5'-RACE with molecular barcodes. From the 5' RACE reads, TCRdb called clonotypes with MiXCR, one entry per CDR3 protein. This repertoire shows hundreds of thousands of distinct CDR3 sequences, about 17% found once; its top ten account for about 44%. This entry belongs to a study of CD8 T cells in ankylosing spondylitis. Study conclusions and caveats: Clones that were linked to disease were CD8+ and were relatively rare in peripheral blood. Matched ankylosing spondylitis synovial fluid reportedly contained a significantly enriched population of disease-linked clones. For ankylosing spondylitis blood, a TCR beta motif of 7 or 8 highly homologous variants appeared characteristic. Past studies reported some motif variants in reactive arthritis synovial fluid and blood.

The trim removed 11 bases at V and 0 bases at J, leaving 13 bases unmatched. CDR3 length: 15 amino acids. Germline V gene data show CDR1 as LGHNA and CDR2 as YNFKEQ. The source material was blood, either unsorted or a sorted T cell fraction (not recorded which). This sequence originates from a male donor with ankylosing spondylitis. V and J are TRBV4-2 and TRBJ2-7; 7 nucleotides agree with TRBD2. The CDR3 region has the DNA TGTGCCGCCAGACGGGAGGACGCTCTCTCCTACGAGCAGTACTTC. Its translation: CAARREDALSYEQYF.